This T cell receptor (beta chain) came from a study of shared clonotypes between healthy human individuals. Findings and limits, study-wide: Naive CD4 clonotype sharing across several donors was approximately 5%.

Researchers partitioned CD4+ cells into CD45RA+ naive and CD45RA-negative memory subsets. Trimming took 0 bases from V and 5 from J; bases not matched to a gene: 10. Germline CDR1 is KGHSH and CDR2 is LQKENI. The CDR3 is made up of 17 amino acids. As regards this clone: What it recognizes is unknown.

For each subset, genomic DNA was distributed in equal portions over several immunoSEQ plates. Sequencing was performed with immunoSEQ multiplex PCR; in TCRdb, only in-frame clones are kept and a portion is missing. The sample has roughly 700,000 clones; under 80% are singletons. The clonotype comes from a woman in her twenties or thirties in good health. The gene calls are TRBV18 and TRBJ2-1; 7 bases are a match to TRBD1. Sequences were obtained from memory CD4+ T cells sorted from blood. Subset indicated: CD45RA-negative fraction. As DNA, the CDR3 is TGTGCCAGCTCACCACCGTCCTGGGACAGAGTTAACAATGAGCAGTTCTTC. Its translation is CASSPPSWDRVNNEQFF. Complete variable domain (other parts from reference TRBV18 and TRBJ2-1): NAGVMQNPRHLVRRRGQEARLRCSPMKGHSHVYWYRQLPEEGLKFMVYLQKENIIDESGMPKERFSAEFPKEGPSILRIQQVVRGDSAAYFCASSPPSWDRVNNEQFFGPGTRLTVL.